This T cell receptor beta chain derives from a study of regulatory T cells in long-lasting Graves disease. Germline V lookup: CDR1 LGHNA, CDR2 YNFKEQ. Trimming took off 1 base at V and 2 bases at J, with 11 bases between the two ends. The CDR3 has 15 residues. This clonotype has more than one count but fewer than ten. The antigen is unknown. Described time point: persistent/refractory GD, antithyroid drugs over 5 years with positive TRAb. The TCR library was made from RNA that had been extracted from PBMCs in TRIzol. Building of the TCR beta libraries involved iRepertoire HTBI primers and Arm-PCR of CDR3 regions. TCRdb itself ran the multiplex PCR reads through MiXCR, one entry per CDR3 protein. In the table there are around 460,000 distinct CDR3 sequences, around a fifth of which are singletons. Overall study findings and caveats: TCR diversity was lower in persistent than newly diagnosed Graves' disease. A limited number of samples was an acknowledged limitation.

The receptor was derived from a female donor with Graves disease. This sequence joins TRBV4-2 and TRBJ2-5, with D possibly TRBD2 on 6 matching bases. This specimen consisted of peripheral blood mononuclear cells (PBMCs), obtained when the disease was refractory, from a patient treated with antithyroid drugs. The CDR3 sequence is CASSQVDGTQETQYF. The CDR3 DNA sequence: TGTGCCAGCAGCCAAGTTGATGGGACTCAAGAGACCCAGTACTTC.